This record covers a single TCR beta chain. The antigen is not known. CDR3 length: 16 residues. V was cut by 3 bases and J by 0 bases, with 12 bases left in between. Sample time point: newly diagnosed GD, antithyroid drugs for less than 3 months. Construction of the TCR library relied on RNA isolated from PBMCs. The EDTA tubes were filled with 7.5 to 9 milliliters of drawn peripheral blood. To make TCR beta libraries, researchers used iRepertoire HTBI primers and Arm-PCR of CDR3 regions. In the authors' methods: The study identified under 80 TRBV and around 15 TRBJ segments across samples. TCRdb re-called the multiplex PCR reads through MiXCR, storing one row per CDR3 protein. These V and J calls originate from TCRdb's pipeline instead of the authors' own analysis. The sample holds hundreds of thousands of distinct CDR3 sequences, around 16% seen once. These data originate in a study of regulatory T cells in long-lasting Graves disease. Regarding the study as a whole: It is possible that accuracy was reduced by the small size of the sample.

This material consisted of peripheral blood mononuclear cells (PBMCs), taken at new diagnosis, from a patient treated with antithyroid drugs. The chain links TRBV12-3 or TRBV12-4 to TRBJ1-5, with D unresolved. This TCR derives from a female donor with Graves disease. DNA for the CDR3: TGTGCCAGCAGTTTGACTGCAGGACGTAGCAATCAGCCCCAGCATTTT. Translated, it gives CASSLTAGRSNQPQHF.